These T cell receptor beta chains were read from a single sample in a study of blood T cell repertoires in COVID-19. Libraries were prepared by immunoSEQ multiplex PCR; TCRdb keeps only in-frame clonotypes and omits some of them. The table shows 200,000 to 250,000 clones, with over 75% occurring only once. Material for sequencing was peripheral blood. The receptor set was obtained from a man older than 75 with acute or convalescent COVID-19. Both conserved end residues are part of each CDR3. The order of the fields is D gene, J gene, clone size, V gene, CDR3 DNA, CDR3 protein. D genes are given only for firm matches. For some rows the clone size is stated as once, few or many, or as a class when expanded; others skip it.

>TRBD1|TRBJ2-1|.|TRBV5-8
TGTGCCAGCAGCCGAATCAGGGGGAACAGTGAGCAGTTCTTC
CASSRIRGNSEQFF
>.|TRBJ1-5|.|TRBV24-1
TGTGCCACCAGTCAGGTTCATTCTAATCAGCCCCAGCATTTT
CATSQVHSNQPQHF
>.|TRBJ1-4|.|TRBV3-1/TRBV3-2
TGTGCCAGCAGCACAGGGATTTCGACTAATGAAAAACTGTTTTTT
CASSTGISTNEKLFF
>.|TRBJ1-1|.|TRBV18
TGTGCCAGCTCACCAGCGGGACGGAACACTGAAGCTTTCTTT
CASSPAGRNTEAFF
>.|TRBJ1-4|.|TRBV4-1
TGCGCCAGCAGCAGACGGGCTAATGAAAAACTGTTTTTT
CASSRRANEKLFF
>TRBD2|TRBJ2-1|.|TRBV7-2
TGTGCCAGCATCCCAAGAGCGGGAGTGCAGGGCAATGAGCAGTTCTTC
CASIPRAGVQGNEQFF
>.|TRBJ2-7|few|TRBV6-6
TGTGCCAGCAGTTACGGGCAGACCTACGAGCAGTACTTC
CASSYGQTYEQYF
>TRBD2|TRBJ2-1|.|TRBV18
TGTGCCAGCTCGGGGACTAGCGGGACCGACTTTTACAATGAGCAGTTCTTC
CASSGTSGTDFYNEQFF
>TRBD2|TRBJ2-3|.|TRBV28
TGTGCCAGCAGCCTAGGGACTAGCCGGGAGCAGTGTTTT
CASSLGTSREQCF
>TRBD1|TRBJ1-1|.|TRBV5-6
TGTGCCAGCAGCCTAACAGGGGGCCAGAACACTGAAGCTTTCTTT
CASSLTGGQNTEAFF
>TRBD2|TRBJ2-3|.|TRBV7-2
TGTGCCAGCAGCGGAGTAGCGGGGACAGATACGCAGTATTTT
CASSGVAGTDTQYF
>TRBD1|TRBJ2-1|few|TRBV6-4
TGTGCCAGCAGCATAACAGGGGGTTCTCCCAATGAGCAGTTCTTC
CASSITGGSPNEQFF
>.|TRBJ2-5|.|TRBV7-2
TGTGCCAGCAGCTTAGCAGGGGCAAGGGAGACCCAGTACTTC
CASSLAGARETQYF
>TRBD1|TRBJ2-1|.|TRBV28
TGTGCCAGCAGTTTATCGGGACAGGGGTCTTACAATGAGCAGTTCTTC
CASSLSGQGSYNEQFF
>TRBD2|TRBJ2-3|.|TRBV6-5
TGTGCCAGCAGTTACTCGGGCGGGAGGTCTTCAGATACGCAGTATTTT
CASSYSGGRSSDTQYF
>TRBD2|TRBJ2-3|.|TRBV4-3
TGCGCCAGCAGTTCCTCGGCGGGAGGAGGAGATACGCAGTATTTT
CASSSSAGGGDTQYF
>.|TRBJ2-3|.|TRBV11-2
TGTGCCAGCAGCTTAGGCGGTGTAGCGGATACGCAGTATTTT
CASSLGGVADTQYF
>TRBD1|TRBJ2-2|few|TRBV11-2
TGTGCCAGCAGCTTACGCCAGGGGGAAAGGAACACCGGGGAGCTGTTTTTT
CASSLRQGERNTGELFF
>.|TRBJ2-7|medium-sized|TRBV5-5
TGTGCCAGCAGCGACCTCCTTGCGGGTGCCTCCTACGAGCAGTACTTC
CASSDLLAGASYEQYF
>TRBD1|TRBJ1-2|.|TRBV12-3/TRBV12-4
TGTGCCAGCAGTTCGGGACAGAGCTATGGCTACACCTTC
CASSSGQSYGYTF
>.|TRBJ1-5|once|TRBV27
TGTGCCAGCAGGGCCGGGGGGCAGGGATATCAGCCCCAGCATTTT
CASRAGGQGYQPQHF
>TRBD2|TRBJ2-7|.|TRBV5-5
TGTGCCAGCAGCCCGGGACTAGCGGTCTCCTACGAGCAGTACTTC
CASSPGLAVSYEQYF
>TRBD1|TRBJ1-4|.|TRBV30
TGTGCCTGGAGCACCGGAGCCAGGGGGAATGAAAAACTGTTTTTT
CAWSTGARGNEKLFF
>.|TRBJ2-5|.|TRBV30
TGTGCCTGGAGGGAGGAGGGCGGCGGGACCCAGTACTTC
CAWREEGGGTQYF
>.|TRBJ2-3|.|TRBV5-1
TGCGCCAGCAGCTTGAAACAGTTGAGCACAGATACGCAGTATTTT
CASSLKQLSTDTQYF
>.|TRBJ1-1|.|TRBV5-5
TGTGCCAGCAGCTTTACAGCAACCGGTGAAGCTTTCTTT
CASSFTATGEAFF
>TRBD2|TRBJ2-2|.|TRBV14
TGTGCCAGCAGCCAACTAAGCGGGAAGACCGGGGAGCTGTTTTTT
CASSQLSGKTGELFF
>TRBD1|TRBJ1-1|.|TRBV19
TGTGCCAGTAGTGTCCCACAGGGGGGTAGGACTGAAGCTTTCTTT
CASSVPQGGRTEAFF
>.|TRBJ2-2|.|TRBV5-5
TGTGCCAGCAGCTTGGCTTGGGGGACTGACACCGGGGAGCTGTTTTTT
CASSLAWGTDTGELFF
>TRBD1|TRBJ2-7|.|TRBV7-9
TGTGCCAGCAGCTTGGGACGAGGACAGGGGGCGTACGAGCAGTACTTC
CASSLGRGQGAYEQYF
>.|TRBJ1-1|.|TRBV11-2
TGTGCCAGCAGCTTAGATACAGCCCGGGGAGGGGCGATTGGCACTGAAGCTTTCTTT
CASSLDTARGGAIGTEAFF
>.|TRBJ1-5|.|TRBV16
TGTGCCAGCAGCCAATTGGGGGCTTCACGGCGGAGCAATCAGCCCCAGCATTTT
CASSQLGASRRSNQPQHF
>.|TRBJ2-6|.|TRBV19
TGTGCCAGTAGTATGACGGACACCGGGGCCAACGTCCTGACTTTC
CASSMTDTGANVLTF
>TRBD2|TRBJ2-2|.|TRBV9
TGTGCCAGCAGCCCCCGACTAGCGGGAGACCCCGGGGAGCTGTTTTTT
CASSPRLAGDPGELFF
>.|TRBJ2-7|.|TRBV7-2
TGTGCCAGCAGCTCCATTCCCGGAGCCTACGAGCAGTACTTC
CASSSIPGAYEQYF
>.|TRBJ1-5|.|TRBV28
TGTGCCAGCCGATCACAGAGCAATCAGCCCCAGCATTTT
CASRSQSNQPQHF
>.|TRBJ2-3|once|TRBV18
TGTGCCAGCTCTCTCAACACGATAGATACGCAGTATTTT
CASSLNTIDTQYF
>.|TRBJ2-1|.|TRBV4-3
TGCGCCAGCAGCCAAGATGAGAGAGGGTACAATGAGCAGTTCTTC
CASSQDERGYNEQFF
>TRBD1|TRBJ1-3|few|TRBV2
TGTGCCAGCAGTCCGTACGCCGGGACAGCCACCATATATTTT
CASSPYAGTATIYF
>TRBD2|TRBJ2-2|.|TRBV19
TGTGCCAGTAGTATACTCCTCTCGGGACTAGCGGGTCACGGGGAGCTGTTTTTT
CASSILLSGLAGHGELFF
>.|TRBJ2-3|.|TRBV27
TGTGCCAGCAGGGATAGAGGGGGGCAGTATTTT
CASRDRGGQYF
>TRBD1|TRBJ1-4|.|TRBV4-1
TGCGCCAGCAGCCAACGTTCCGGGACAGGGTATAATGAAAAACTGTTTTTT
CASSQRSGTGYNEKLFF
>TRBD1|TRBJ1-5|.|TRBV10-3
TGTGCCACCTCCGGACAGGGTCGTTATAGCAATCAGCCCCAGCATTTT
CATSGQGRYSNQPQHF
>.|TRBJ2-5|.|TRBV10-3
TGTGCCATCAGTGAGTCGACTTTGGAGACCCAGTACTTC
CAISESTLETQYF
>.|TRBJ1-5|.|TRBV6-5
TGTGCCAGCAGTTACGCACAGAATAGCAATCAGCCCCAGCATTTT
CASSYAQNSNQPQHF
>.|TRBJ2-4|.|TRBV19
TGTGCCAGTAGTATAGTTCGAGAGGGCCGGAACATTCAGTACTTC
CASSIVREGRNIQYF
>.|TRBJ1-6|.|TRBV19
TGTGCCAGTAGTAAGGGACACAGCTCCTATAATTCACCCCTCCACTTT
CASSKGHSSYNSPLHF
>TRBD1|TRBJ1-2|.|TRBV19
TGTGCCAGTAGTATAGCTCACAGGGGCAACTATGGCTACACCTTC
CASSIAHRGNYGYTF
>.|TRBJ2-5|few|TRBV28
TGTGCCAGCAGTTCGCGGACGACGGGGAACGGCAGAGAGACCCAGTACTTC
CASSSRTTGNGRETQYF
>.|TRBJ1-4|once|TRBV6-5
TGTGCCAGCAGGCCCACAGGAGTTTTTGAAAAACTGTTTTTT
CASRPTGVFEKLFF
>.|TRBJ1-3|.|TRBV7-3
TGTGCCAGCAGCTTATGGGGCGGTCTGGCTAGCTCTGGAAACACCATATATTTT
CASSLWGGLASSGNTIYF
>TRBD2|TRBJ2-3|.|TRBV9
TGTGCCAGCAGCGTAGCAGGAGCGGGAGAGACAGATACGCAGTATTTT
CASSVAGAGETDTQYF
>.|TRBJ2-5|once|TRBV28
TGTGCCAGCAGCATGGCCGGGGACACCTTCCAAGAGACCCAGTACTTC
CASSMAGDTFQETQYF
>.|TRBJ1-1|.|TRBV30
TGTGCCTGGAGTGACGGTGTAGTTATGAACACTGAAGCTTTCTTT
CAWSDGVVMNTEAFF